A single sample gave rise to the 13 T cell receptor beta chains below, sequenced in a study of control samples from healthy donors and cancer patients. The repertoire was sequenced with immunoSEQ multiplex PCR; TCRdb's copy has only in-frame clones and lacks some. Here the sample spans 150,000 to 200,000 clones, more than 85% being singletons. The sample comprised blood. The receptors stem from a woman aged 25 to 39 in good health.

The chain is built from TRBV4-1 and TRBJ2-6; 13 bases agree with TRBD2. The V gene's germline CDR1 is MGHRA and CDR2 YSYEKL. Trimming at V came to 5 bases and at J to 2 bases, leaving 0 bases not matched to a gene. The CDR3 covers 16 residues. The CDR3 region has the DNA TGCGCCAGCAGCGGGACTAGCGGGACTGGGGCCAACGTCCTGACTTTC. Amino acid sequence: CASSGTSGTGANVLTF.

The chain carries TRBV9 and TRBJ1-2; TRBD1 is a possible D gene (5 bases). This CDR3 spans 15 amino acids. The germline CDR1 and CDR2 sequences are SGDLS and YYNGEE. V lost 7 bases, J lost 2 bases, and 18 bases lay in between. This chain's CDR3 is CASGTDEAGNYGYTF. The DNA of the CDR3 is TGTGCCAGCGGGACGGATGAAGCGGGCAACTATGGCTACACCTTC.

The chain carries TRBV4-1 and TRBJ1-6, with TRBD1 as a possible D gene (5 bases). V lost 1 base to trimming and J lost 10 bases, with 11 bases between them. This CDR3 region has 14 residues. Germline V gene lookup returns CDR1 MGHRA and CDR2 YSYEKL. CDR3: CASSQGMGVSPLHF. The CDR3 region has the DNA TGCGCCAGCAGCCAAGGGATGGGGGTCTCACCCCTCCACTTT.

CDR3 amino acids: CASSPTPGQVTYEQYF. The CDR3 DNA is TGCGCCAGCAGCCCAACTCCGGGACAGGTCACCTACGAGCAGTACTTC. The rearrangement uses TRBV5-1 and TRBJ2-7; 8 bases match TRBD1. V was clipped by 4 bases and J by 2 bases; unmatched bases: 11. The CDR3 length is 16 residues. Germline lookup yields CDR1 SGHRS and CDR2 YFSETQ.

The rearrangement links TRBV11-1 to TRBJ2-3, with 10 nucleotides matching TRBD2. With V trimmed by 6 bases and J by 7 bases, 13 bases remained unmatched. Germline assignment: CDR1 SGHAT and CDR2 FQDESV (reference sequence). CDR3 length equals 16 residues. The CDR3 reads CASRYTSGTGGNTQYF. DNA of the CDR3: TGTGCCAGCAGATACACTAGCGGGACCGGGGGCAATACGCAGTATTTT.

This chain links TRBV30 with TRBJ2-1, with 9 positions matching TRBD2. The CDR3 is made up of 15 amino acids. Germline V gives CDR1 GTSNPN, CDR2 SVGIG (reference sequence). J was trimmed by 9 bases and V by 3 bases; bases with no gene match: 12. DNA for the CDR3: TGTGCCTGGAGCTCAGGGACTAGCCGAACTAGTGAGCAGTTCTTC. Protein product: CAWSSGTSRTSEQFF.

The rearrangement joins TRBV14 to TRBJ2-2, with 9 bases matching TRBD2. The germline V gene has CDR1 SGHDN and CDR2 FVKESK. J was trimmed by 4 bases and V by 0 bases; bases with no gene match: 9. The CDR3 spans 18 residues. CDR3 amino acids: CASSQDPASGVSTGELFF. The CDR3 DNA is TGTGCCAGCAGCCAAGATCCCGCTAGCGGGGTATCCACCGGGGAGCTGTTTTTT.

The rearrangement joins TRBV7-9 to TRBJ2-7, with a tentative D call TRBD2 (6 bases). The germline V and J ends were trimmed by 2 bases and 2 bases, with 22 bases remaining between them. This CDR3 contains 18 residues. The germline CDR1 and CDR2 sequences are SEHNR and FQNEAQ (reference sequence). The CDR3 region has the DNA TGTGCCAGCAGCTTATACTCTTTCGGGGGAGGCACAGCCTACGAGCAGTACTTC. Translation gives CASSLYSFGGGTAYEQYF.

The V and J genes are TRBV15 and TRBJ1-5, with D perhaps matching TRBD1 (6 bases). CDR1 LNHNV and CDR2 YYDKDF come from the germline V gene (reference sequence). This CDR3 region has 15 residues. Trimming pared 3 bases from V and 6 bases from J, leaving 15 bases between. CDR3 loop: CATSSDRRIGQPQHF. The CDR3 DNA is TGTGCCACCAGCAGTGACAGGAGGATTGGTCAGCCCCAGCATTTT.

The sample holds one count of this clone. The V call is TRBV12-5, the J call TRBJ2-3; TRBD2 aligns across 10 bases. The CDR3 sequence is 16 residues long. The V gene's germline CDR1 is LGHNT and CDR2 FRNRAP. V trimming: 0 bases; J trimming: 2 bases; junction bases outside the gene matches: 2. In nucleotides, the CDR3 is TGTGCTAGTGGTTTGGTACTAGCGGGAAACACAGATACGCAGTATTTT. Encoded protein: CASGLVLAGNTDTQYF.

The DNA of the CDR3 is TGCGCCAGCAGCTTGTTGACTAGCGGCACAGATACGCAGTATTTT. Amino acid sequence: CASSLLTSGTDTQYF. This chain links TRBV5-1 with TRBJ2-3; 8 positions match TRBD2. This CDR3 contains 15 residues. Germline CDR1 reads SGHRS; CDR2 reads YFSETQ. J was trimmed by 1 base and V by 1 base; bases with no gene match: 2. The full variable domain, in which reference TRBV5-1 and TRBJ2-3 provide the parts outside the CDR3, is KAGVTQTPRYLIKTRGQQVTLSCSPISGHRSVSWYQQTPGQGLQFLFEYFSETQRNKGNFPGRFSGRQFSNSRSEMNVSTLELGDSALYLCASSLLTSGTDTQYFGPGTRLTVL.

The V and J genes are TRBV6-5 and TRBJ1-3; the D gene is possibly TRBD1 (6 bases). The CDR3 has 12 residues. CDR1 is MNHEY and CDR2 is SVGAGI in the germline V gene. V lost 9 bases and J lost 5, with 11 bases in between. The CDR3 is CASTDSRNTIYF. CDR3 nucleotide sequence: TGTGCCAGTACGGACAGTCGAAACACCATATATTTT.

The rearrangement links TRBV4-1 to TRBJ2-4, with TRBD1 matching over 9 bases. After removal of 0 bases from V and 6 bases from J, the junction contained 9 bases not matched to a gene. CDR3 length: 17 residues. CDR1 is MGHRA, CDR2 YSYEKL, per germline. CDR3 DNA sequence: TGCGCCAGCAGCCAAGAACCAGGGACAGGGATGAGAAACATTCAGTACTTC. Encoded protein: CASSQEPGTGMRNIQYF.